What follows are 27 T cell receptor beta chains derived from one specimen sequenced in a study of blood T cell repertoires in COVID-19 (TCRdb year 2020). Receptor amplification or capture employed the immunoSEQ multiplex PCR assay. In its TCRdb copy, this immuneACCESS table keeps in-frame sequences only and misses some clones. Where compared with another copy, unresolved V genes explain less than half of these, and the others have no known cause. For this sample there are roughly 260,000 clones; roughly 86% appear just once. The ten largest make up about 10% of the sample. The specimen was peripheral blood. These receptors all come from a middle-aged man who had recovered from COVID-19.

This chain connects TRBV5-4 to TRBJ2-1; 14 bases agree with TRBD2. V shed 4 bases and J 7 bases; nucleotides not matched to a gene: 7. Germline V lookup: CDR1 SGHNT, CDR2 YYREEE (reference sequence). The CDR3 is 16 residues long. Here the CDR3 DNA reads TGTGCCAGCAGCCAGGAGGGACTAGCGGGAGCTAATGAGCAGTTCTTC. Protein product: CASSQEGLAGANEQFF.

The chain recombines TRBV11-2 with TRBJ2-3; 9 bases are shared with TRBD2. V trimming: 4 bases; J trimming: 1 base; junction bases outside the gene matches: 9. Germline-derived CDR1 and CDR2 are SGHAT and FQNNGV. This CDR3 is built from 17 residues. The chain's CDR3 is CASSYPLSGGGTDTQYF. In DNA form, the CDR3 reads TGTGCCAGCAGCTACCCCCTTAGCGGGGGAGGCACAGATACGCAGTATTTT.

The chain has TRBV6-6 and TRBJ1-6, with a weak D call TRBD1 (6 bases). Trimming took off 10 bases at V and 3 bases at J, with 7 bases between the two ends. The CDR3 consists of 12 residues. From germline, CDR1 is MNHNY and CDR2 SVGAGI (reference sequence). The CDR3 here is CATGDYNSPLHF. In nucleotides, the CDR3 is TGTGCCACAGGGGACTATAATTCACCCCTCCACTTT.

The gene calls are TRBV14 and TRBJ1-2; D not resolved. The CDR3 consists of 13 residues. V was shortened by 0 bases and J by 4 bases, with 6 bases between the two germline ends. Germline assignment: CDR1 SGHDN and CDR2 FVKESK. CDR3 in amino acids: CASSQERVYGYTF. Written as DNA, the CDR3 is TGTGCCAGCAGCCAAGAACGGGTCTATGGCTACACCTTC.

The chain joins TRBV9 to TRBJ2-7; TRBD2 matches at 7 bases. This CDR3 is 14 amino acids long. The ends lost 4 bases at V and 0 bases at J; junction bases unmatched: 4. CDR1 SGDLS and CDR2 YYNGEE come from the germline V gene. Here the CDR3 DNA reads TGTGCCAGCAGCCCACGGGGGGACTCCTACGAGCAGTACTTC. Its protein product is CASSPRGDSYEQYF.

This chain connects TRBV30 to TRBJ2-7, with a possible D match to TRBD2 (5 bases). Trimming shortened V by 0 bases and J by 1 base, and 10 bases separated the two germline ends. Germline loops: CDR1 GTSNPN, CDR2 SVGIG (reference sequence). The CDR3 contains 14 residues. CDR3 residues: CAWSVFGLSYEQYF. The CDR3, as DNA: TGTGCCTGGAGTGTCTTTGGACTTTCCTACGAGCAGTACTTC.

The genes are TRBV5-1 and TRBJ1-4, with a weak D call TRBD1 (6 bases). The V and J ends lost 7 bases and 0 bases respectively, with 16 bases between them. CDR1 is SGHRS and CDR2 is YFSETQ in the germline V gene. The CDR3 is 16 amino acids. CDR3 sequence reads: CASSRGGMATNEKLFF. CDR3 nucleotide sequence: TGCGCCAGCTCCCGAGGGGGTATGGCAACTAATGAAAAACTGTTTTTT.

This chain uses TRBV29-1 with TRBJ2-2; 7 bases are shared with TRBD1. Per the germline V gene, CDR1 is SQVTM and CDR2 is ANQGSEA. V was clipped by 6 bases and J by 6 bases; unmatched bases: 10. The CDR3 extends over 14 amino acids. CDR3: CSVPSPGGAGELFF. In DNA, the CDR3 is TGCAGCGTCCCTAGTCCAGGGGGAGCCGGGGAGCTGTTTTTT.

The chain links TRBV12-3 or TRBV12-4 to TRBJ1-2; D might be TRBD1 (5 bases). This CDR3 region has 13 residues. The ends were cut back, 3 bases at V and 4 bases at J, with 9 bases in the middle. CDR3 protein: CASSFGGFYGYTF. Here the CDR3 DNA reads TGTGCCAGCAGTTTCGGGGGTTTCTATGGCTACACCTTC.

This chain links TRBV30 with TRBJ2-1, with D maybe TRBD2 (5 bases). Trimming cost V 4 bases and J 6 bases, with 13 bases left between them. The CDR3 contains 13 residues. The germline V gene encodes CDR1 GTSNPN and CDR2 SVGIG (reference sequence). CDR3: CAWKRESRNEQFF. The DNA of the CDR3 is TGTGCCTGGAAGAGGGAGTCTCGCAATGAGCAGTTCTTC. Together with reference TRBV30 and TRBJ2-1, the CDR3 gives the full variable domain: SQTIHQWPATLVQPVGSPLSLECTVEGTSNPNLYWYRQAAGRGLQLLFYSVGIGQISSEVPQNLSASRPQDRQFILSSKKLLLSDSGFYLCAWKRESRNEQFFGPGTRLTVL.

V gene TRBV25-1 combines with J gene TRBJ2-7; D not certain. CDR3 length: 11 residues. Germline V gene lookup returns CDR1 MGHDK and CDR2 SYGVNS. V lost 4 bases to trimming and J lost 3 bases, with 4 bases between them. CDR3 region: CASSGGYEQYF. The CDR3 DNA reads TGTGCCAGCAGTGGAGGCTACGAGCAGTACTTC.

The CDR3 here is CASSSNDRAGANVLTF. CDR3 sequence (DNA): TGTGCCAGCAGCTCGAATGACAGGGCTGGGGCCAACGTCCTGACTTTC. The V gene is TRBV7-8, the J gene TRBJ2-6; the match to TRBD1 covers 7 bases. The J segment lost 2 bases and the V segment lost 4 bases, leaving 5 bases of the junction unmatched. CDR1 SGHVS and CDR2 FQNEAQ come from the germline V gene. CDR3 size: 16 residues.

This clone was seen just once. V is TRBV2 and J is TRBJ2-7; TRBD1 matches at 9 bases. There are 14 residues in the CDR3. V gave up 6 bases and J gave up 1 base; unmatched junction bases: 4. Germline CDR1 is SNHLY and CDR2 is FYNNEI. CDR3 protein: CASRRTGASYEQYF. CDR3 coding DNA: TGTGCCAGCAGGAGGACAGGGGCGTCCTACGAGCAGTACTTC.

V is TRBV9 and J is TRBJ2-2, with 11 bases fitting TRBD2. The CDR3 loop spans 17 amino acids. J was trimmed by 0 bases and V by 7 bases; bases with no gene match: 8. The germline gives CDR1 SGDLS, CDR2 YYNGEE. CDR3 sequence (DNA): TGTGCCAGCTCTTACCCGACTAGCGGGGCGAACACCGGGGAGCTGTTTTTT. Its translation: CASSYPTSGANTGELFF. Complete variable domain (other parts from reference TRBV9 and TRBJ2-2): DSGVTQTPKHLITATGQRVTLRCSPRSGDLSVYWYQQSLDQGLQFLIQYYNGEERAKGNILERFSAQQFPDLHSELNLSSLELGDSALYFCASSYPTSGANTGELFFGEGSRLTVL.

V is TRBV5-8 and J is TRBJ2-7; 8 bases match TRBD1. V was clipped by 5 bases and J by 10 bases; unmatched bases: 8. Germline assignment: CDR1 SGHTS and CDR2 YDEGEE. CDR3 length: 12 residues. The CDR3 region is CASSPQGASQYF. The CDR3 coding sequence is TGTGCCAGCAGTCCCCAGGGGGCGTCTCAGTACTTC.

The chain carries TRBV15 and TRBJ2-4; 12 bases are shared with TRBD2. The germline V gene has CDR1 LNHNV and CDR2 YYDKDF (reference sequence). The V gene end was trimmed by 5 bases and the J gene end by 6 bases; junction bases not matched to a gene: 8. This CDR3 has 16 residues. The CDR3 protein is CATSGPGLAGPNIQYF. The CDR3 nucleotides are TGTGCCACCAGCGGCCCGGGACTAGCGGGTCCAAACATTCAGTACTTC.

V gene TRBV7-2 combines with J gene TRBJ2-5; tentative D call: TRBD2 (6 bases). Germline CDR1 SGHTA, CDR2 FQGNSA. The V and J ends lost 5 bases and 4 bases respectively, with 17 bases between them. This CDR3 is built from 15 residues. CDR3 in DNA: TGTGCCAGCAGCACTACCGGGGCGGGGTCAGAGACCCAGTACTTC. Protein: CASSTTGAGSETQYF.

The chain couples TRBV29-1 to TRBJ2-2, with 9 bases that match TRBD2. Germline loops: CDR1 SQVTM, CDR2 ANQGSEA. The junction had 10 bases not matched to a gene; V was cut back by 4 bases and J by 4 bases. The CDR3 extends over 16 amino acids. CDR3 amino acids: CSVGWLAGRPTGELFF. The DNA of the CDR3 is TGCAGCGTTGGGTGGCTAGCGGGGAGACCCACCGGGGAGCTGTTTTTT.

This rearrangement joins TRBV9 to TRBJ2-5; TRBD2 is a possible D gene (7 bases). The CDR3 sequence is 15 residues long. Germline CDR1 and CDR2: SGDLS and YYNGEE. With 4 bases removed from V and 5 bases from J, the gap between germline ends came to 18 bases. The DNA for the CDR3 is TGTGCCAGCAGCCTAGGGGGGGGCGGCGGCGAGACCCAGTACTTC. It specifies CASSLGGGGGETQYF. The variable domain in full, with the rest retrieved from reference TRBV9 and TRBJ2-5, is DSGVTQTPKHLITATGQRVTLRCSPRSGDLSVYWYQQSLDQGLQFLIQYYNGEERAKGNILERFSAQQFPDLHSELNLSSLELGDSALYFCASSLGGGGGETQYFGPGTRLLVL.

The genes are TRBV13 and TRBJ2-3; D remains unclear. Trimming left V 0 bases short and J 0 bases short, with 16 bases between. The V gene's germline CDR1 is PRHDT and CDR2 FYEKMQ (reference sequence). The CDR3 consists of 18 residues. CDR3 coding DNA: TGTGCCAGCAGCTTAGGAAGGAGTGTACGCCATAGCACAGATACGCAGTATTTT. This sequence encodes CASSLGRSVRHSTDTQYF.

The chain couples TRBV5-1 to TRBJ2-3; 9 bases are a match to TRBD2. V shed 3 bases, J shed 2 bases, and the junction held 4 bases outside the gene matches. Germline values: CDR1 SGHRS, CDR2 YFSETQ. The CDR3 sequence is 15 residues long. Here the CDR3 reads CASSSRLADTDTQYF. Here the CDR3 DNA reads TGCGCCAGCAGCTCCCGACTAGCGGACACAGATACGCAGTATTTT.

The V and J genes are TRBV7-3 and TRBJ2-1, with 8 bases identical to TRBD2. CDR3 size: 16 residues. V trimming: 4 bases; J trimming: 4 bases; junction bases outside the gene matches: 9. The germline CDR1 and CDR2 sequences are SGHTA and FQGTGA. The CDR3 reads CASSSPGLAGYNEQFF. DNA for the CDR3: TGTGCCAGCAGCTCACCTGGCCTAGCGGGTTACAATGAGCAGTTCTTC. Drawing the rest from reference TRBV7-3 and TRBJ2-1, the complete variable domain is GAGVSQTPSNKVTEKGKYVELRCDPISGHTALYWYRQSLGQGPEFLIYFQGTGAADDSGLPNDRFFAVRPEGSVSTLKIQRTERGDSAVYLCASSSPGLAGYNEQFFGPGTRLTVL.

The chain joins TRBV19 to TRBJ1-2; 10 nucleotides agree with TRBD1. The V gene end was trimmed by 5 bases and the J gene end by 4 bases; junction bases not matched to a gene: 7. Germline-derived CDR1 and CDR2 are LNHDA and SQIVND (reference sequence). The CDR3 contains 15 residues. The DNA for the CDR3 is TGTGCCAGTAGTGGGACCGGGACAGGGGCCTATGGCTACACCTTC. Translation: CASSGTGTGAYGYTF.

This rearrangement joins TRBV5-3 to TRBJ1-3, with D perhaps TRBD1 (5 bases). TRBV5-3 is sorted into the ORF group, with uncertain function. The germline V and J ends were trimmed by 1 base and 1 base, with 15 bases remaining between them. The CDR3 loop spans 17 amino acids. The CDR3 region has the DNA TGTGCCAGAAGCTTGAAAAACAGGCGATCATCTGGAAACACCATATATTTT. This gives the protein CARSLKNRRSSGNTIYF.

This chain connects TRBV19 to TRBJ2-2; D is uncertain. CDR3 size: 12 residues. V was cut by 3 bases and J by 7 bases, with 6 bases left in between. In germline, CDR1 is LNHDA, CDR2 SQIVND (reference sequence). CDR3 protein: CASSIPVGELFF. CDR3 coding DNA: TGTGCCAGTAGTATCCCAGTCGGGGAGCTGTTTTTT.

This sequence joins TRBV29-1 and TRBJ2-7, with D possibly matching TRBD2 (6 bases). This CDR3 contains 16 residues. Per the germline V gene, CDR1 is SQVTM and CDR2 is ANQGSEA. Trimming shortened V by 4 bases and J by 9 bases, and 28 bases separated the two germline ends. The CDR3 loop reads CSVVGLPLSPGPTQYF. The CDR3 DNA follows: TGCAGCGTTGTCGGACTACCCTTATCGCCAGGACCCACGCAGTACTTC.

This sequence joins TRBV27 and TRBJ2-7, with 7 positions matching TRBD2. The CDR3 loop spans 16 amino acids. V dropped 3 bases and J dropped 7; count of bases not matched to a gene: 15. Per the germline V gene, CDR1 is MNHEY and CDR2 is SMNVEV (reference sequence). CDR3: CASSLRLAVASKEQYF. DNA of the CDR3: TGTGCCAGCAGTTTGAGGCTAGCGGTGGCCTCTAAGGAGCAGTACTTC.